This entry concerns a single TCR beta chain. Sequencing was performed with immunoSEQ multiplex PCR; in TCRdb, only in-frame clones are kept and a portion is missing. The table has 60,000 to 80,000 clones, over 60% seen once. The data belong to a study of T cell responses to AZD1222 COVID-19 vaccine. Sequences were derived from peripheral blood, sampled 28 days after the second AZD1222 dose. This receptor was obtained from an adult who received the AZD1222 COVID-19 vaccine.

In nucleotides, the CDR3 is TGTGCCAGCAGCCCTGGGAGGGAAAACCGCCCCGTAACCTACGAGCAGTACTTC. Its translation is CASSPGRENRPVTYEQYF. The V and J genes are TRBV21-1 and TRBJ2-7; the table names TRBD2, a call not compared with the DNA. TRBV21-1 is labeled a pseudogene. The CDR3 is 18 residues long.